A few counts support the clone carrying this T cell receptor (beta chain). The data belong to a study of metastatic and nonmetastatic thyroid tumors. Study as a whole: Comparative analysis of repertoires was undertaken across blood and tumor or nodule tissue obtained from malignant and benign thyroid patients.

With MiXCR, TCRdb called clones anew from the PCR reads. The sample has over 15,000 clones, around 3.8% seen once. No patient had received any treatment before thyroid surgery. The receptor comes from a female donor with papillary thyroid cancer or a benign thyroid nodule (not recorded which). Some clones in this sample may be carry-over from other donors' samples. Sequences were obtained from tumor tissue.

The CDR3 region has the DNA TGTGCCAGCAACCCCACCAAAGGGGGGAGAGAGACCCAGTACTTC. Translating it yields CASNPTKGGRETQYF. V and J are TRBV6-1 and TRBJ2-5; D tentatively reads TRBD1 or TRBD2 (6 bases each). The CDR3 covers 15 residues. V lost 7 bases and J 4 bases, leaving 19 bases between the germline ends. Germline loops: CDR1 MNHNS, CDR2 SASEGT.